This T cell receptor beta chain came from a study of T-cell reconstitution after alpha-beta-depleted transplantation in children. During its preparation, the TCRbeta library received unique molecular identifiers. Using its own MiXCR run on the PCR reads, TCRdb lists one record per CDR3 protein. The sample includes over 550,000 distinct CDR3 sequences, roughly a tenth of them seen just once. This clonotype occurred a few times. This CDR3 has 16 residues. The V segment lost 4 bases and the J segment 1 base; nucleotides outside the gene matches: 5. Germline V gene data show CDR1 as SGHTA and CDR2 as FQGNSA.

The chain carries TRBV7-2 and TRBJ2-7, with TRBD2 matching over 12 bases. Sequencing was performed on PBMCs from the stem cell graft donor, taken from the stem cell graft. This TCR was sampled from a human donor who donated a stem cell graft to a child with acute myeloid leukemia. CDR3 protein: CASSSVTSGRSYEQYF. Here the CDR3 DNA reads TGTGCCAGCAGCTCCGTGACTAGCGGGAGATCCTACGAGCAGTACTTC.